This T cell receptor (beta chain) was captured by sequencing in a study of response to subunit inactivated influenza vaccine (dated by TCRdb to 2017 to 2018). Some background on the complete study: Deep quantitative T cell receptor repertoire profiling was used in the study to track responses to a trivalent subunit inactivated influenza vaccine. Beyond this particular receptor, the publication reports: The authors proposed that each seasonal influenza vaccination may bring in only a limited number of new T cells.

Libraries were built with RT-PCR. For sequencing, an Illumina HiSeq 2500 was employed. TCRdb reprocessing: public reads trimmed at Q25 with fastp, clones called with MiXCR, in-frame beta chains kept. Every distinct CDR3 protein forms one entry, paired with its most common genes and DNA. In this sample the table shows 200,000 to 250,000 distinct CDR3 sequences, more than 10% of which occur a single time. Approximately 7.8% of the sample comes from the top ten. Of note for this clonotype: Which antigen it targets is not known. No much larger clonotype is one base removed from it; base qualities were not supplied.

The germline V gene encodes CDR1 SGHTA and CDR2 FQGNSA. Reading from cysteine to phenylalanine, the CDR3 counts 14 amino acids. The only DNA kept is the CDR3, 42 bases in frame from the first base. V is reduced by 0 bases and J by 4 bases, leaving a spacing of 10 bases between them. The chain joins TRBV7-2 to TRBJ2-7; the D gene identity is not certain. The clonotype originates from a man aged 45-65 years who received an inactivated influenza vaccine. Donor details come from another sample of the same person, matched by shared clones. The specimen comprised non-naive T cells sorted from PBMCs, sampled 14 to 15 days before vaccination. According to the study, the label for this sample's cell subset or site signals: memory T cell fraction. This receptor has the CDR3 CASSLAAATYEQYF. The DNA is TGTGCCAGCAGCTTAGCCGCAGCTACTTACGAGCAGTACTTC. Beyond the CDR3, the reference TRBV7-2 and TRBJ2-7 genes provide the residues; the full variable domain reads: GAGVSQSPSNKVTEKGKDVELRCDPISGHTALYWYRQSLGQGLEFLIYFQGNSAPDKSGLPSDRFSAERTGGSVSTLTIQRTQQEDSAVYLCASSLAAATYEQYFGPGTRLTVT.